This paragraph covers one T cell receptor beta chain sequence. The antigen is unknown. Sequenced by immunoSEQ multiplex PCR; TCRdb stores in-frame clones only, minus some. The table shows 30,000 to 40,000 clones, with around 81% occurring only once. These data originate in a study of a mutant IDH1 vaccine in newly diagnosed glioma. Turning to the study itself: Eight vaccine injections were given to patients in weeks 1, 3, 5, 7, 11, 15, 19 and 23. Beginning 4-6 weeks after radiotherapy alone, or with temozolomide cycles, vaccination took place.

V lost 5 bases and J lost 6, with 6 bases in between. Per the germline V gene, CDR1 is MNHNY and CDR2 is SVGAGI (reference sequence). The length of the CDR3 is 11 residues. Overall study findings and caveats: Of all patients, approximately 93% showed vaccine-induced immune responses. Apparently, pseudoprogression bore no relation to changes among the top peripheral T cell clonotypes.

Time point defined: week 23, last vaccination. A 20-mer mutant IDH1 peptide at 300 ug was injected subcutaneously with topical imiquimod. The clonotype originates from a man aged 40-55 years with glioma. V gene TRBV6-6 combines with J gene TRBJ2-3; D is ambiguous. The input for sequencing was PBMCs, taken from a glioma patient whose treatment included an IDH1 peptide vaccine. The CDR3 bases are TGTGCCAGCAGTGGGCGGGATACGCAGTATTTT. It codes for CASSGRDTQYF.